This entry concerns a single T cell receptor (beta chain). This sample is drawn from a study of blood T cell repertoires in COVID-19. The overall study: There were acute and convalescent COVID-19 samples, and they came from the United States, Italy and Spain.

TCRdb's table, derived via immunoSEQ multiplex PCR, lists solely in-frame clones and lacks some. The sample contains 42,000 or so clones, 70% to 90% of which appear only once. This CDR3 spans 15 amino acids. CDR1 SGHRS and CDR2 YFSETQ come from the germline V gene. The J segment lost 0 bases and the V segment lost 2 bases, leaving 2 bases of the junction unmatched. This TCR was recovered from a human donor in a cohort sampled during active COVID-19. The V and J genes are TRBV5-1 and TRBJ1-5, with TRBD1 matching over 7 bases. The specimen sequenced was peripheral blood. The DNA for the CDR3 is TGCGCCAGCAGCTTCGGACAGGATAGCAATCAGCCCCAGCATTTT. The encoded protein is CASSFGQDSNQPQHF.